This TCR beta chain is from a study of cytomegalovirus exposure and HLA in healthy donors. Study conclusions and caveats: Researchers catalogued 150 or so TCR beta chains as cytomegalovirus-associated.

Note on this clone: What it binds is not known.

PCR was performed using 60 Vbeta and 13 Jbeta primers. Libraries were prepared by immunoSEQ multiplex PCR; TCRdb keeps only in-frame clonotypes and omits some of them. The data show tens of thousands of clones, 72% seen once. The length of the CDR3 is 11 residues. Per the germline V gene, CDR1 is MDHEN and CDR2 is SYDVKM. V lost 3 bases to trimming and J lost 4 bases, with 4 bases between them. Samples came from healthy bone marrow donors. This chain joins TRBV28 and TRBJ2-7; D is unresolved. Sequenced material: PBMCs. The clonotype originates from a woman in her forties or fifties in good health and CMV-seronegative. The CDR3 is CASSLAYEQYF. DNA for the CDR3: TGTGCCAGCAGTTTGGCTTACGAGCAGTACTTC.